The clone carrying this TCR beta chain was detected only a few times. The target antigen is unknown. The sample comes from a study of post-analysis software for immune sequencing data. Study-level information: Disease trajectories encompassed relapsing-remitting, secondary progressive and progressive-relapsing multiple sclerosis.

Findings and caveats of the study: Roughly five TRBV segments were significantly more frequent in patients than in controls. TRBV5-6, TRBV5-1 and TRBV20-1 were among these segments. For normalized Chao1 diversity, multiple sclerosis patients scored significantly lower than controls did.

TCR beta libraries were prepared from cDNA with unique molecular identifiers. Some 500,000 cDNA molecules were recovered from an input of 1 to 10 million T cells. TCRdb reprocessed the PCR reads with MiXCR, giving one entry per CDR3 protein. The sample yields 750,000 to 900,000 distinct CDR3 sequences, more than 45% seen once. The V gene lost 0 bases and the J gene lost 5 bases, with 15 bases spanning the gap. Germline CDR1 and CDR2: SGDLS and YYNGEE. CDR3 size: 16 residues. The sequencing sample was made of blood. This receptor was identified in a girl aged 5-17 years with multiple sclerosis. The chain recombines TRBV9 with TRBJ2-1; either TRBD1 or TRBD2 may supply D (6 bases each). For the CDR3, the DNA is TGTGCCAGCAGCGTAGGGGGGGCGAGAACTCACAATGAGCAGTTCTTC. Protein sequence: CASSVGGARTHNEQFF.